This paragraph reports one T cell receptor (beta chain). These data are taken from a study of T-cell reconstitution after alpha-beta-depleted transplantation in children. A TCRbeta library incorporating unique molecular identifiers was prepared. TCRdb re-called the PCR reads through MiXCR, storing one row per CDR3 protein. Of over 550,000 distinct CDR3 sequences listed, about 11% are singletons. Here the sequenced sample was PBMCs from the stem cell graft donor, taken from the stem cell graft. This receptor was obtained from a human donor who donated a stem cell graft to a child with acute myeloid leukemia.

Written as DNA, the CDR3 is TGTGCCAGCAGCTTGGGTTGGGCTAGCGGAACAGATACGCAGTATTTT. As protein: CASSLGWASGTDTQYF. The chain is built from TRBV11-3 and TRBJ2-3; 7 positions agree with TRBD2. V lost 3 bases to trimming and J lost 3 bases; unmatched junction nucleotides: 9. CDR3 length equals 16 residues. Germline V gene sequence: CDR1 SGHNT, CDR2 YENEEA.